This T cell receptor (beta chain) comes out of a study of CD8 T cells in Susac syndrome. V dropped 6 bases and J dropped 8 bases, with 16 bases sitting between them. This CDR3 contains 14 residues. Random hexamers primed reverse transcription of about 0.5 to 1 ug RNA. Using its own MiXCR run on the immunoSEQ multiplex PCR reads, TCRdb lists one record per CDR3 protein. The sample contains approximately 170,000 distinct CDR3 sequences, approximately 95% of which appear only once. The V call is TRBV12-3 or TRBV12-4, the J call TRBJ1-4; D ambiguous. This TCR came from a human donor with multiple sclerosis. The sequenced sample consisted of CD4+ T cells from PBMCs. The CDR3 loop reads CASRITTSPEKLFF. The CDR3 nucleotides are TGTGCCAGCAGGATCACCACATCGCCGGAAAAACTGTTTTTT.